The rows below give T cell receptor beta chains drawn from one sample of a study of T cell changes during pregnancy in multiple sclerosis. Assay used: immunoSEQ multiplex PCR; TCRdb lists only in-frame clones, some missing. The sample yields around 78,000 clones, about nine tenths seen once. The sequencing used peripheral blood, collected in the third trimester of pregnancy. All receptors come from a female donor in good health, enrolled as a control in a pregnancy study. The CDR3 runs from the conserved cysteine through the conserved F or W. The D gene is left open where the match is weak. Some rows have no size entry. The others give once, few or many, or a class for an expanded clone.

size: .; V: TRBV4-1; J: TRBJ2-2; D: .; CDR3: CASRFKGTNTGELFF; DNA: TGCGCCAGCAGGTTCAAAGGGACTAACACCGGGGAGCTGTTTTTT
size: .; V: TRBV18; J: TRBJ1-4; D: TRBD1; CDR3: CASSRRSGTANEKLFF; DNA: TGTGCCAGCTCACGAAGATCCGGGACAGCCAACGAAAAACTGTTTTTT
size: .; V: TRBV27; J: TRBJ2-1; D: .; CDR3: CASSLNLGGGNYNEQFF; DNA: TGTGCCAGCAGTTTAAACTTAGGGGGCGGGAACTACAATGAGCAGTTCTTC
size: once; V: TRBV6-5; J: TRBJ1-1; D: .; CDR3: CASSYGSRGGAFF; DNA: TGTGCCAGCAGTTACGGGTCGAGGGGGGGAGCTTTCTTT
size: .; V: TRBV6-1; J: TRBJ1-4; D: TRBD1; CDR3: CASNIDRVGEKLFF; DNA: TGTGCCAGCAACATCGACAGGGTGGGAGAAAAACTGTTTTTT
size: .; V: TRBV7-2; J: TRBJ1-3; D: .; CDR3: CASSPLSSGNTIYF; DNA: TGTGCCAGCAGCCCGCTAAGCTCTGGAAACACCATATATTTT
size: few; V: TRBV2; J: TRBJ1-6; D: .; CDR3: CASSVDIREGSPLHF; DNA: TGTGCCAGCAGTGTGGATATCAGGGAGGGTTCACCCCTCCACTTT
size: .; V: TRBV28; J: TRBJ2-2; D: .; CDR3: CASSPANPTNTGELFF; DNA: TGTGCCAGCTCCCCTGCGAACCCTACGAACACCGGGGAGCTGTTTTTT
size: .; V: TRBV19; J: TRBJ1-1; D: TRBD1; CDR3: CASTQGGSMNTEAFF; DNA: TGTGCCAGTACCCAGGGGGGTTCCATGAACACTGAAGCTTTCTTT
size: .; V: TRBV7-2; J: TRBJ1-2; D: .; CDR3: CASSPEWQNYGYTF; DNA: TGTGCCAGCAGTCCGGAGTGGCAGAACTATGGCTACACCTTC
size: .; V: TRBV28; J: TRBJ2-3; D: TRBD1; CDR3: CASRVTGVPDTQYF; DNA: TGTGCCAGCAGAGTGACAGGGGTCCCAGATACGCAGTATTTT
size: .; V: TRBV28; J: TRBJ2-5; D: .; CDR3: CASRAGQGRQETQYF; DNA: TGTGCCAGCAGGGCCGGGCAGGGTAGGCAAGAGACCCAGTACTTC
size: once; V: TRBV5-5; J: TRBJ2-7; D: .; CDR3: CASSFSYEQYF; DNA: TGTGCCAGCAGCTTCTCTTACGAGCAGTACTTC
size: medium-sized; V: TRBV29-1; J: TRBJ1-5; D: TRBD1; CDR3: CSVIQGESQPQHF; DNA: TGCAGCGTTATACAGGGGGAAAGTCAGCCCCAGCATTTT
size: .; V: TRBV5-1; J: TRBJ2-3; D: TRBD2; CDR3: CASSATLSGSADTQYF; DNA: TGCGCCAGCAGCGCAACCCTCAGCGGGAGTGCAGATACGCAGTATTTT
size: .; V: TRBV10-3; J: TRBJ2-7; D: TRBD1; CDR3: CAISESGQGVHGQYF; DNA: TGTGCCATCAGTGAGTCGGGACAGGGGGTTCATGGGCAGTACTTC
size: .; V: TRBV2; J: TRBJ1-3; D: .; CDR3: CATIERAPGNTIYF; DNA: TGTGCCACTATCGAGAGGGCGCCCGGAAACACCATATATTTT
size: .; V: TRBV18; J: TRBJ1-1; D: .; CDR3: CASLQGQNTEAFF; DNA: TGTGCCAGTCTCCAGGGGCAGAACACTGAAGCTTTCTTT
size: .; V: TRBV5-1; J: TRBJ2-7; D: .; CDR3: CASSLGHSAGSYEQYF; DNA: TGCGCCAGCAGCTTGGGGCACTCGGCGGGGTCCTACGAGCAGTACTTC
size: .; V: TRBV30; J: TRBJ2-1; D: .; CDR3: CAWSAVEQFF; DNA: TGTGCCTGGAGTGCCGTTGAGCAGTTCTTC
size: .; V: TRBV28; J: TRBJ2-3; D: TRBD2; CDR3: CASSGTSGLPDTQYF; DNA: TGTGCCAGCAGTGGGACTAGCGGGTTGCCAGATACGCAGTATTTT
size: .; V: TRBV4-3; J: TRBJ1-3; D: TRBD1; CDR3: CASSRTGSGRNTIYF; DNA: TGCGCCAGCAGCCGGACAGGGAGTGGTAGGAACACCATATATTTT
size: .; V: TRBV2; J: TRBJ2-7; D: TRBD2; CDR3: CASSEGGGPYEQYF; DNA: TGTGCCAGCAGTGAGGGGGGGGGACCCTACGAGCAGTACTTC
size: .; V: TRBV7-2; J: TRBJ2-1; D: TRBD1; CDR3: CASSSRNPGTDNEQFF; DNA: TGTGCCAGCAGCTCGCGAAACCCCGGGACAGATAATGAGCAGTTCTTC
size: .; V: TRBV19; J: TRBJ2-5; D: TRBD2; CDR3: CASSPQGRAGLGETQYF; DNA: TGTGCCAGTAGCCCACAAGGGAGGGCAGGCCTCGGGGAGACCCAGTACTTC
size: .; V: TRBV7-9; J: TRBJ1-1; D: TRBD1; CDR3: CASSFDRDTEAFF; DNA: TGTGCCAGCAGCTTCGACAGGGACACTGAAGCTTTCTTT
size: .; V: TRBV19; J: TRBJ1-1; D: .; CDR3: CACADLLRGAPEAFF; DNA: TGTGCCTGCGCCGATCTCCTCCGGGGGGCTCCTGAAGCTTTCTTT
size: .; V: TRBV19; J: TRBJ2-7; D: .; CDR3: CASSETHYEQYF; DNA: TGTGCCAGTAGCGAGACACACTACGAGCAGTACTTC
size: .; V: TRBV30; J: TRBJ2-5; D: TRBD1; CDR3: CAWSEKGARETQYF; DNA: TGTGCCTGGAGTGAGAAGGGGGCTCGAGAGACCCAGTACTTC
size: .; V: TRBV30; J: TRBJ2-7; D: .; CDR3: CAWKGSRRQEDEQYF; DNA: TGTGCCTGGAAGGGTAGCCGACGGCAGGAGGACGAGCAGTACTTC
size: once; V: TRBV6-5; J: TRBJ2-1; D: .; CDR3: CASSYSARGPYNEQFF; DNA: TGTGCCAGCAGTTACTCTGCGCGGGGGCCTTACAATGAGCAGTTCTTC
size: .; V: TRBV5-4; J: TRBJ1-1; D: TRBD1; CDR3: CAMYPGQGVTEAFF; DNA: TGTGCCATGTACCCGGGGCAGGGGGTCACTGAAGCTTTCTTT
size: .; V: TRBV6-5; J: TRBJ1-1; D: .; CDR3: CASSYARGDTEAFF; DNA: TGTGCCAGCAGTTACGCCCGGGGGGACACTGAAGCTTTCTTT
size: few; V: TRBV6-5; J: TRBJ1-6; D: TRBD1; CDR3: CASSYGGTGDLHF; DNA: TGTGCCAGCAGTTACGGTGGGACAGGCGACCTCCACTTT
size: .; V: TRBV10-2; J: TRBJ2-1; D: .; CDR3: CASSALARDEQFF; DNA: TGCGCCAGCAGTGCCCTAGCGCGGGATGAGCAGTTCTTC
size: few; V: TRBV6-1; J: TRBJ2-2; D: TRBD2; CDR3: CATRTSLNTGELFF; DNA: TGTGCCACCCGGACTAGCCTGAACACCGGGGAGCTGTTTTTT
size: .; V: TRBV5-1; J: TRBJ1-1; D: TRBD1; CDR3: CASSWTGSNTEAFF; DNA: TGCGCCAGCAGCTGGACAGGGTCGAACACTGAAGCTTTCTTT
size: .; V: TRBV4-2; J: TRBJ2-1; D: TRBD2; CDR3: CASSQVPAGGPGEQFF; DNA: TGTGCCAGCAGCCAAGTTCCAGCGGGGGGGCCCGGGGAGCAGTTCTTC
size: .; V: TRBV29-1; J: TRBJ2-3; D: TRBD2; CDR3: CSVEDRRQLAGGTDTQYF; DNA: TGCAGCGTTGAAGATAGACGACAACTAGCGGGAGGCACAGATACGCAGTATTTT
size: .; V: TRBV4-3; J: TRBJ2-7; D: TRBD2; CDR3: CASSQDRRGRTSYEQYF; DNA: TGCGCCAGCAGCCAAGATCGGCGCGGGAGGACCTCCTACGAGCAGTACTTC
size: .; V: TRBV19; J: TRBJ2-2; D: .; CDR3: CASSLAGQGELFF; DNA: TGTGCCAGTAGTCTGGCGGGACAGGGGGAGCTGTTTTTT
size: .; V: TRBV4-3; J: TRBJ1-3; D: .; CDR3: CASSQEVQPGSGNTIYF; DNA: TGCGCCAGCAGCCAAGAGGTACAGCCCGGTTCAGGAAACACCATATATTTT
size: .; V: TRBV18; J: TRBJ2-5; D: TRBD1; CDR3: CASSPERPEDRGLETQYF; DNA: TGTGCCAGCTCACCAGAGAGGCCGGAGGACAGGGGTTTAGAGACCCAGTACTTC
size: .; V: TRBV19; J: TRBJ1-5; D: .; CDR3: CASSIAGGGSNQPQHF; DNA: TGTGCCAGTAGTATAGCTGGGGGAGGTAGCAATCAGCCCCAGCATTTT
size: .; V: TRBV30; J: TRBJ2-5; D: TRBD2; CDR3: CAWLLAGGRLPRSQETQYF; DNA: TGTGCCTGGCTACTAGCGGGAGGGCGTCTCCCCCGATCTCAAGAGACCCAGTACTTC
size: .; V: TRBV7-2; J: TRBJ1-1; D: TRBD1; CDR3: CASSPPGTGGSDTEAFF; DNA: TGTGCCAGCAGCCCTCCCGGGACAGGGGGATCGGACACTGAAGCTTTCTTT
size: .; V: TRBV7-2; J: TRBJ1-6; D: TRBD1; CDR3: CASSTETGVNSPLHF; DNA: TGTGCCAGCAGCACCGAGACAGGGGTGAATTCACCCCTCCACTTT
size: .; V: TRBV18; J: TRBJ2-1; D: .; CDR3: CASSGGPSYNEQFF; DNA: TGTGCCAGCTCTGGCGGCCCCTCCTACAATGAGCAGTTCTTC
size: .; V: TRBV30; J: TRBJ2-1; D: .; CDR3: CAWSTRSYNEQFF; DNA: TGTGCCTGGAGCACAAGATCCTACAATGAGCAGTTCTTC
size: .; V: TRBV9; J: TRBJ1-2; D: .; CDR3: CASSASNYGYTF; DNA: TGTGCCAGCAGCGCCTCCAACTATGGCTACACCTTC
size: .; V: TRBV6-5; J: TRBJ2-3; D: TRBD2; CDR3: CASSYLSSGNTDTQYF; DNA: TGTGCCAGCAGTTACCTCTCTAGCGGGAACACAGATACGCAGTATTTT
size: .; V: TRBV29-1; J: TRBJ2-1; D: .; CDR3: CSVEEQGVRNNEQFF; DNA: TGCAGCGTTGAAGAACAGGGTGTCAGGAACAATGAGCAGTTCTTC
size: .; V: TRBV4-3; J: TRBJ1-2; D: .; CDR3: CASSPSNAPLLRFGYTF; DNA: TGCGCCAGCAGCCCCTCTAATGCCCCATTATTGAGATTTGGCTACACCTTC
size: .; V: TRBV29-1; J: TRBJ2-5; D: .; CDR3: CSVVPGGRETQYF; DNA: TGCAGCGTTGTTCCCGGGGGGCGAGAGACCCAGTACTTC
size: .; V: TRBV30; J: TRBJ2-5; D: .; CDR3: CAWSVLRGSGSKETQYF; DNA: TGTGCCTGGAGTGTACTGAGGGGGAGTGGGTCCAAGGAGACCCAGTACTTC
size: few; V: TRBV19; J: TRBJ1-1; D: TRBD1; CDR3: CASSMVKQGTVDTEAFF; DNA: TGTGCCAGTAGTATGGTAAAACAGGGGACCGTTGACACTGAAGCTTTCTTT
size: once; V: TRBV28; J: TRBJ2-5; D: .; CDR3: CASSLVETQYF; DNA: TGTGCCAGCAGTCTCGTAGAGACCCAGTACTTC
size: once; V: TRBV5-1; J: TRBJ1-4; D: TRBD1; CDR3: CASRPGTGVLEEKLFF; DNA: TGCGCCAGCAGGCCCGGGACAGGGGTACTCGAGGAAAAACTGTTTTTT
size: .; V: TRBV6-4; J: TRBJ2-3; D: TRBD2; CDR3: CASSDSTSGGATQYF; DNA: TGTGCCAGCAGTGACTCGACTAGCGGGGGGGCTACGCAGTATTTT